These T cell receptor beta chains were read from a single sample in a study of T cell responses to AZD1222 COVID-19 vaccine. Profiling relied on immunoSEQ multiplex PCR, and the TCRdb table lists in-frame clones only, not all of them. This table has about 170,000 clones, 80% to 95% appearing once. Sequencing used peripheral blood, obtained on day 0 of AZD1222 vaccination. Receptor source: an adult in good health. Each CDR3 is given with its conserved first and last residue. The D gene is left open where the match is weak. Expanded clones are given a class, and other clones once, few, many or no size at all.

J: TRBJ1-1; length: 18; V: TRBV5-1; D: -; size: -; DNA: TGCGCCAGCAGCGGGGGACATGGGGGCCGTGACCCGAACACTGAAGCTTTCTTT; CDR3: CASSGGHGGRDPNTEAFF
J: TRBJ2-7; length: 14; V: TRBV7-8; D: TRBD1; size: -; DNA: TGTGCCAGCAGCTCGGGACAGGGCTACTACGAGCAGTACTTC; CDR3: CASSSGQGYYEQYF
J: TRBJ1-2; length: 12; V: TRBV29-1; D: TRBD1; size: -; DNA: TGCAGCGTGTCGGACAGGGGGCATGGCTACACCTTC; CDR3: CSVSDRGHGYTF
J: TRBJ2-4; length: 22; V: TRBV18; D: TRBD1; size: -; DNA: TGTGCCAGCTCAAAGAGAACCTCCGGGACAGGGATAGTAGCGGGAGCCAAAAACATTCAGTACTTC; CDR3: CASSKRTSGTGIVAGAKNIQYF
J: TRBJ1-2; length: 14; V: TRBV7-9; D: -; size: -; DNA: TGTGCCAGCAGCCCCGTGACTGGGGGGTATGGCTACACCTTC; CDR3: CASSPVTGGYGYTF
J: TRBJ1-1; length: 14; V: TRBV18; D: -; size: -; DNA: TGTGCCAGCTCACCACGCCAGGGCCGGACTGAAGCTTTCTTT; CDR3: CASSPRQGRTEAFF
J: TRBJ2-7; length: 15; V: TRBV6-1; D: -; size: -; DNA: TGTGCCAGCAGTGAAGGTATCCACGGATCCTACGAGCAGTACTTC; CDR3: CASSEGIHGSYEQYF
J: TRBJ1-2; length: 13; V: TRBV28; D: -; size: -; DNA: TGTGCCAGCAGTACCTTGGGAGACTTGGTCTACACCTTC; CDR3: CASSTLGDLVYTF
J: TRBJ2-1; length: 18; V: TRBV11-2; D: -; size: -; DNA: TGTGCCAGCAGCTTAGATCGGGGGATAAGGCGTCGCTACAATGAGCAGTTCTTC; CDR3: CASSLDRGIRRRYNEQFF
J: TRBJ2-7; length: 13; V: TRBV6-5; D: -; size: -; DNA: TGTGCCGTCCGGCTCGCCGGCACCTACGAGCAGTACTTC; CDR3: CAVRLAGTYEQYF
J: TRBJ2-7; length: 14; V: TRBV6-5; D: -; size: -; DNA: TGTGCCAGCAGGAGCCACCTGTATGCCTACGAGCAGTACTTC; CDR3: CASRSHLYAYEQYF
J: TRBJ2-7; length: 14; V: TRBV5-5; D: -; size: -; DNA: TGTGCCAGCAGCCCGGACCTGATTAGGTACGAGCAGTACTTC; CDR3: CASSPDLIRYEQYF
J: TRBJ2-7; length: 14; V: TRBV18; D: -; size: -; DNA: TGTGCCAGCTCAACGGGACCGTCAGGGTTAGAGCAGTACTTC; CDR3: CASSTGPSGLEQYF
J: TRBJ2-3; length: 15; V: TRBV24-1; D: TRBD1; size: -; DNA: TGTGCCACCAGTGATCCGGGACAGGGTGCAGATACGCAGTATTTT; CDR3: CATSDPGQGADTQYF
J: TRBJ1-5; length: 17; V: TRBV6-1; D: -; size: few; DNA: TGTGCCAGCAGTGAAATGGTCGTCCAGGGGCCTGATCAGCCCCAGCATTTT; CDR3: CASSEMVVQGPDQPQHF
J: TRBJ1-6; length: 13; V: TRBV5-6; D: -; size: -; DNA: TGTGCCAGCAGCTTGGGGGGGATTTCACCCCTCCACTTT; CDR3: CASSLGGISPLHF
J: TRBJ1-3; length: 18; V: TRBV7-9; D: -; size: -; DNA: TGTGCCAGCAGCTTAGCCGTCGACAAGGGGGAGTCTGGAAACACCATATATTTT; CDR3: CASSLAVDKGESGNTIYF
J: TRBJ2-2; length: 21; V: TRBV27; D: TRBD2; size: -; DNA: TGTGCCAGCAGTTTAAGGCTAGCGGGGCCCCTTGCCCCCATGAACACCGGGGAGCTGTTTTTT; CDR3: CASSLRLAGPLAPMNTGELFF
J: TRBJ2-7; length: 13; V: TRBV7-9; D: -; size: -; DNA: TGTGCCAGCAGCTTAGGCGTAGAATGGGAGCAGTACTTC; CDR3: CASSLGVEWEQYF
J: TRBJ2-7; length: 14; V: TRBV5-8; D: TRBD1; size: -; DNA: TGTGCCAGCAGCTTTTCCGGGACAGGGGACGAGCAGTACTTC; CDR3: CASSFSGTGDEQYF
J: TRBJ1-1; length: 13; V: TRBV19; D: TRBD1; size: -; DNA: TGTGCCAGTAGTATCCGGGACAGCACTGAAGCTTTCTTT; CDR3: CASSIRDSTEAFF
J: TRBJ1-1; length: 11; V: TRBV10-3; D: TRBD1; size: -; DNA: TGTGCCCCAGGGGGGAGCGCTGAAGCTTTCTTT; CDR3: CAPGGSAEAFF
J: TRBJ1-1; length: 17; V: TRBV6-6; D: -; size: -; DNA: TGTGCCAGCAGTCAAAACGGTGGGGGACACTTGAACACTGAAGCTTTCTTT; CDR3: CASSQNGGGHLNTEAFF
J: TRBJ2-4; length: 16; V: TRBV2; D: -; size: -; DNA: TGTGCCAGCAGTGAACAGGCAGGAGGGTCCAAAAACATTCAGTACTTC; CDR3: CASSEQAGGSKNIQYF
J: TRBJ1-1; length: 12; V: TRBV19; D: -; size: -; DNA: TGTGCCAGTAGTCTCATGAACACTGAAGCTTTCTTT; CDR3: CASSLMNTEAFF
J: TRBJ1-2; length: 16; V: TRBV12-5; D: -; size: -; DNA: TGTGCTAGTGGTTTGGTAATATCAGGGACCAACTATGGCTACACCTTC; CDR3: CASGLVISGTNYGYTF
J: TRBJ2-4; length: 14; V: TRBV13; D: -; size: once; DNA: TGTGCCAGCAGCGCCCGGACAGCCAAAAACATTCAGTACTTC; CDR3: CASSARTAKNIQYF
J: TRBJ1-4; length: 15; V: TRBV5-1; D: -; size: -; DNA: TGCGCCAGCAGCTTGGCGAGGATCACTAATGAAAAACTGTTTTTT; CDR3: CASSLARITNEKLFF
J: TRBJ2-1; length: 14; V: TRBV7-2; D: -; size: -; DNA: TGTGCCAGCAGCTTAGATCCCCGAGGGAATGAGCAGTTCTTC; CDR3: CASSLDPRGNEQFF
J: TRBJ2-7; length: 12; V: TRBV29-1; D: -; size: -; DNA: TGCAGCGTTACCCTGGACTACTACGAGCAGTACTTC; CDR3: CSVTLDYYEQYF
J: TRBJ2-7; length: 15; V: TRBV29-1; D: TRBD2; size: -; DNA: TGCAGCGTTCACCGAGGCGGGAGAGGCTCCTACGAGCAGTACTTC; CDR3: CSVHRGGRGSYEQYF
J: TRBJ2-3; length: 15; V: TRBV9; D: TRBD2; size: -; DNA: TGTGCCAGCAGCCACTCGAGACTAGCTCTAGATACGCAGTATTTT; CDR3: CASSHSRLALDTQYF
J: TRBJ1-5; length: 15; V: TRBV2; D: TRBD1; size: few; DNA: TGTGCCAGCAGTGGACAGGGGCATAGCAATCAGCCCCAGCATTTT; CDR3: CASSGQGHSNQPQHF
J: TRBJ1-2; length: 15; V: TRBV3-1/TRBV3-2; D: -; size: -; DNA: TGTGCCAGCAGCACCCGGACAGTCAGCAACTATGGCTACACCTTC; CDR3: CASSTRTVSNYGYTF
J: TRBJ2-3; length: 13; V: TRBV20-1; D: -; size: once; DNA: TGCAGTGCTAGTCCCCCGACAGAGAATACGCAGTATTTT; CDR3: CSASPPTENTQYF
J: TRBJ1-6; length: 13; V: TRBV25-1; D: -; size: once; DNA: TGTGCCAGCATGACAGAATATAATTCACCCCTCCACTTT; CDR3: CASMTEYNSPLHF
J: TRBJ1-2; length: 12; V: TRBV5-6; D: -; size: -; DNA: TGTGCCAGCAGGCCGGGGAACTATGGCTACACCTTC; CDR3: CASRPGNYGYTF
J: TRBJ2-5; length: 17; V: TRBV5-1; D: TRBD2; size: -; DNA: TGCGCCAGCAGCTTACGGACCACTAGCGGGAGTCCGGAGACCCAGTACTTC; CDR3: CASSLRTTSGSPETQYF
J: TRBJ2-2; length: 15; V: TRBV5-1; D: -; size: -; DNA: TGCGCCAGCAGCGGCCGACAGGAGAACACCGGGGAGCTGTTTTTT; CDR3: CASSGRQENTGELFF
J: TRBJ1-2; length: 17; V: TRBV5-1; D: -; size: -; DNA: TGCGCCAGCAGCTTGGACGGGACCCTCCTTTTGGGCTATGGCTACACCTTC; CDR3: CASSLDGTLLLGYGYTF
J: TRBJ2-7; length: 11; V: TRBV28; D: -; size: -; DNA: TGTGCCAGCAGTGCCGCCTACGAGCAGTACTTC; CDR3: CASSAAYEQYF
J: TRBJ1-5; length: 15; V: TRBV18; D: -; size: -; DNA: TGTGCCAGCTCACCCTCCGGACTGCGCAATCAGCCCCAGCATTTT; CDR3: CASSPSGLRNQPQHF
J: TRBJ2-1; length: 13; V: TRBV27; D: -; size: -; DNA: TGTGCCAGCAGTCTAACAATCTACGGTCGCGAGTTCTTC; CDR3: CASSLTIYGREFF
J: TRBJ2-7; length: 13; V: TRBV29-1; D: -; size: -; DNA: TGCAGCGTTGAAGATCTGACAGGCTACGAGCAGTACTTC; CDR3: CSVEDLTGYEQYF
J: TRBJ2-7; length: 15; V: TRBV5-1; D: TRBD2; size: -; DNA: TGCGCCAGCAGCCGTCAGGTAGCGGGAGTGTACGAGCAGTACTTC; CDR3: CASSRQVAGVYEQYF